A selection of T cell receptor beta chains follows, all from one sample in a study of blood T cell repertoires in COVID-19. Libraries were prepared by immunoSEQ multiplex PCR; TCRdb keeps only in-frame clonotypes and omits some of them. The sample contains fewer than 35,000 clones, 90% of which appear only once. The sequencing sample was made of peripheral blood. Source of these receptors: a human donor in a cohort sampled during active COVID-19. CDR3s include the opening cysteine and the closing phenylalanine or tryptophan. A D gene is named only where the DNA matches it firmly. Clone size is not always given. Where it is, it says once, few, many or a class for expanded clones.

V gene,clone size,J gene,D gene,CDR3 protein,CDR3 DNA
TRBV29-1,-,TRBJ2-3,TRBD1,CSVGGQGFSDTQYF,TGCAGCGTTGGGGGACAGGGTTTTTCAGATACGCAGTATTTT
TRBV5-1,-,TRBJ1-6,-,CASSQIGGGDSPLHF,TGCGCCAGCAGCCAAATCGGGGGAGGCGATTCACCCCTCCACTTT
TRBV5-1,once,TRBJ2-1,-,CASSFRWGPNNEQFF,TGCGCCAGCAGCTTTAGATGGGGGCCAAACAATGAGCAGTTCTTC
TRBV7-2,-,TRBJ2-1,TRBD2,CASSRGSTSGYNEQFF,TGTGCCAGCAGCCGCGGCTCGACTAGCGGCTACAATGAGCAGTTCTTC
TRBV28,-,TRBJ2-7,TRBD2,CASITAGGSSSYEQYF,TGTGCCAGCATCACCGCGGGGGGCTCCAGCTCCTACGAGCAGTACTTC
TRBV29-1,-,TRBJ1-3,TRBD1,CSVMTGRSYPDSSGNTIYF,TGCAGCGTTATGACAGGGAGGTCTTACCCCGATAGCTCTGGAAACACCATATATTTT
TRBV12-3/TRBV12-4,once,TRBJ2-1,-,CASSFGNEQFF,TGTGCCAGCAGTTTCGGTAATGAGCAGTTCTTC
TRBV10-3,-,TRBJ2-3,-,CAISETHRESSSTGTDTQYF,TGTGCCATCAGTGAGACGCACAGGGAAAGTTCGTCGACAGGCACAGATACGCAGTATTTT
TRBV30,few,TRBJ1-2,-,CAWSPGDGYTF,TGTGCCTGGAGTCCGGGGGATGGCTACACCTTC
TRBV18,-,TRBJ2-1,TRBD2,CASSPLVMAGGNEQFF,TGTGCCAGCTCACCACTCGTTATGGCGGGAGGGAATGAGCAGTTCTTC
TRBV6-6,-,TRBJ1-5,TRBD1,CASSSHTGDGNQPQHF,TGTGCCAGCAGTTCACACACAGGGGACGGCAATCAGCCCCAGCATTTT
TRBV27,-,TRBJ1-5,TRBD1,CASSLGTGVYQPQHF,TGTGCCAGCAGTTTAGGGACAGGGGTATATCAGCCCCAGCATTTT
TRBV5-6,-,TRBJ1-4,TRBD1,CASSLVGQGLPGKLFF,TGTGCCAGCAGCTTGGTAGGACAGGGGTTACCGGGAAAACTGTTTTTT
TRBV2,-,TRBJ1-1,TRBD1,CASRWTGMNTEAFF,TGTGCCAGCAGATGGACAGGAATGAACACTGAAGCTTTCTTT
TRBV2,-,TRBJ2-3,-,CASSEYAMRSTDTQYF,TGTGCCAGCAGTGAATATGCAATGCGGAGCACAGATACGCAGTATTTT
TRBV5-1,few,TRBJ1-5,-,CASSPDGDSNQPQHF,TGCGCCAGCAGCCCGGACGGGGATAGCAATCAGCCCCAGCATTTT
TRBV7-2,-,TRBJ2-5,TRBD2,CASSPLADPYLETQYF,TGTGCCAGCTCTCCTCTAGCGGACCCCTACCTAGAGACCCAGTACTTC
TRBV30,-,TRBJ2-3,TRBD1,CAWSEQGDGTDTQYF,TGTGCCTGGAGCGAACAGGGGGATGGCACAGATACGCAGTATTTT
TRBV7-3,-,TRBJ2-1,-,CASSSSRDNEQFF,TGTGCCAGCAGCAGTTCCCGGGACAATGAGCAGTTCTTC
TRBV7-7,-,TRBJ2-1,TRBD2,CASSPSGGTYNEQFF,TGTGCTAGCAGCCCTAGCGGGGGAACCTACAATGAGCAGTTCTTC
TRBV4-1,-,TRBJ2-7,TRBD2,CASSPLGGSTYEQYF,TGCGCCAGCAGCCCCTTAGGCGGGAGTACCTACGAGCAGTACTTC
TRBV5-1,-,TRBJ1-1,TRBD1,CASSLAGTGYRTEAFF,TGCGCCAGCAGCTTGGCTGGGACAGGGTATCGCACTGAAGCTTTCTTT
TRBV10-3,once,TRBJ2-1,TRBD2,CAIRDFSGGNNEQFF,TGTGCCATCAGAGACTTCTCGGGGGGAAATAATGAGCAGTTCTTC
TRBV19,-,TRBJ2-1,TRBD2,CASSRSSGRGNEQFF,TGTGCCAGTAGTCGCTCGAGCGGGAGGGGGAATGAGCAGTTCTTC
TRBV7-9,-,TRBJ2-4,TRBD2,CASSFGASGRNIQYF,TGTGCCAGCAGCTTCGGGGCTAGCGGGAGAAACATTCAGTACTTC
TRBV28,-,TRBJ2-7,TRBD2,CASQKPGLPSEQYF,TGTGCCAGTCAAAAACCGGGACTACCGTCTGAGCAGTACTTC
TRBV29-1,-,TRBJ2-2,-,CSALHTGELFF,TGCAGCGCCCTCCACACCGGGGAGCTGTTTTTT
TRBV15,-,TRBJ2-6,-,CATSTRTAGANVLTF,TGTGCCACCAGCACCCGGACAGCCGGGGCCAACGTCCTGACTTTC
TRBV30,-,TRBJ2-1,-,CAWSVILLGGGYNEQFF,TGTGCCTGGAGTGTAATACTATTGGGGGGTGGATACAATGAGCAGTTCTTC
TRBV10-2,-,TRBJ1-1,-,CASRVGAGTEAFF,TGCGCCAGCCGGGTGGGAGCGGGGACTGAAGCTTTCTTT
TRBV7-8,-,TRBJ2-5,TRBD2,CASSTGLAGQETQYF,TGTGCCAGCAGCACGGGACTAGCGGGACAAGAGACCCAGTACTTC
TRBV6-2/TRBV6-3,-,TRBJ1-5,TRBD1,CASSYGTGGYEPQHF,TGTGCCAGCAGTTACGGGACAGGGGGCTATGAACCCCAGCATTTT
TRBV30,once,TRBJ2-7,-,CAWSVGGPKYEQYF,TGTGCCTGGAGTGTCGGGGGACCCAAATACGAGCAGTACTTC
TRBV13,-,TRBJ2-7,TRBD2,CASSLGLAGVGEQYF,TGTGCCAGCAGCTTAGGCCTAGCGGGAGTCGGCGAGCAGTACTTC
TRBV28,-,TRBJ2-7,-,CAAGRGDYEQYF,TGTGCCGCAGGGAGGGGGGACTACGAGCAGTACTTC
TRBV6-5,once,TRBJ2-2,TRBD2,CASSRVGEGTGELFF,TGTGCCAGCAGCCGCGTGGGGGAGGGGACCGGGGAGCTGTTTTTT
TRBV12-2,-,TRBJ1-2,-,CASRFPTLERYGYTF,TGTGCAAGTCGCTTCCCCACTCTCGAGCGCTATGGCTACACCTTC
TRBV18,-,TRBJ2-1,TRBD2,CASSPGLLAGGYNEQFF,TGTGCCAGCTCACCGGGGCTACTAGCGGGAGGGTACAATGAGCAGTTCTTC
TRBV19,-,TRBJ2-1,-,CASSSLAYNEQFF,TGTGCCAGTAGTTCCTTAGCGTACAATGAGCAGTTCTTC
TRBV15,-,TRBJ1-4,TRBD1,CATDPGGSGEKLFF,TGTGCCACCGATCCAGGGGGCTCCGGGGAAAAACTGTTTTTT
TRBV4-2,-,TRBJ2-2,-,CASSQDLFGGDHNTGELFF,TGTGCCAGCAGCCAAGATTTATTCGGCGGGGACCACAACACCGGGGAGCTGTTTTTT
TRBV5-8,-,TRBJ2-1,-,CASSPRFGYSYNEQFF,TGTGCCAGCAGCCCCCGGTTCGGTTACTCCTACAATGAGCAGTTCTTC
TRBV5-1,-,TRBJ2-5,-,CASSLGQGHRIGETQYF,TGCGCCAGCAGCTTAGGTCAGGGACACCGCATAGGGGAGACCCAGTACTTC
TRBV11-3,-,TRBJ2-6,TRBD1,CASSPGQGVASGANVLTF,TGTGCCAGCAGCCCAGGGCAGGGGGTGGCCTCTGGGGCCAACGTCCTGACTTTC
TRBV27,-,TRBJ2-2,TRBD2,CASSRSGSVAGELFF,TGTGCCAGCAGTCGTAGCGGGAGTGTGGCCGGGGAGCTGTTTTTT
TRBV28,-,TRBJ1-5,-,CASSYRGNQPQHF,TGTGCCAGCAGTTACAGGGGCAATCAGCCCCAGCATTTT
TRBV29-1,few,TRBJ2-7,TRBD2,CSARGGVTGDGYEQYF,TGCAGCGCCCGGGGGGGAGTGACAGGAGACGGTTACGAGCAGTACTTC
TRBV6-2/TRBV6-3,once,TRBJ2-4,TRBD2,CASSPGLAGLGAKNIQYF,TGTGCCAGCAGCCCGGGACTAGCGGGATTAGGGGCCAAAAACATTCAGTACTTC
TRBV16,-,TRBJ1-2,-,CASSQSPQSDGYTF,TGTGCCAGCAGCCAATCACCCCAGAGCGATGGCTACACCTTC
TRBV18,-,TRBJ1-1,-,CASSPTQAMNTEAFF,TGTGCCAGCTCACCTACTCAAGCCATGAACACTGAAGCTTTCTTT
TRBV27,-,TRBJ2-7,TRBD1,CASRGTGTGSSEQYF,TGTGCCAGCAGAGGAACCGGGACAGGGTCAAGCGAGCAGTACTTC
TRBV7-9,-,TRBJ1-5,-,CASSETGDYQPQHF,TGTGCCAGTTCTGAGACAGGAGATTATCAGCCCCAGCATTTT
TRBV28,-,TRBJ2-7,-,CASILGAGRYEQYF,TGTGCCAGCATCTTGGGGGCAGGGAGATACGAGCAGTACTTC